This passage covers 9 T cell receptor beta chains from one sample sequenced in a study of beta chain features in type 1 diabetes. General study points: Across all four CD4+ subsets, people with type 1 diabetes showed modestly shorter TCRB CDR3s.

Which antigens these TCRs recognize remains unknown. Of the isolated RNA, all was reverse transcribed, and so the sequenced material was expressed TCRB transcripts. TCRdb keeps only in-frame clones here, not all; method: immunoSEQ multiplex PCR. Here the sample spans 150,000 or so clones, about 63% being singletons. Sequences were obtained from naive CD4+ T cells from blood. Receptor source: a man in his thirties or forties with type 1 diabetes.

This clone came up a few times. The chain uses TRBV7-2 and TRBJ2-3; D not certain. CDR1 and CDR2 (germline): SGHTA, FQGNSA. V lost 1 base, J lost 0 bases, and 5 bases lay in between. The CDR3 runs to 14 residues. The CDR3 bases are TGTGCCAGCAGCTTAGGGATGAGCACAGATACGCAGTATTTT. Amino acids: CASSLGMSTDTQYF.

There are a few counts of this clone. The V and J genes are TRBV30 and TRBJ1-5; no clear D. CDR3 length: 13 amino acids. Germline V gene data show CDR1 as GTSNPN and CDR2 as SVGIG (reference sequence). V lost 2 bases and J 2 bases, leaving 7 bases between the germline ends. CDR3 nucleotides: TGTGCCTGGAGTCGGGAGGGCAATCAGCCCCAGCATTTT. Translating gives CAWSREGNQPQHF.

J is TRBJ2-1 and V is TRBV5-1; 9 nucleotides match TRBD2. Losses at the gene ends were 4 bases for V and 2 bases for J; bases not matched to a gene: 4. The CDR3 loop spans 15 amino acids. Germline V lookup: CDR1 SGHRS, CDR2 YFSETQ. DNA of the CDR3: TGCGCCAGCAGCCCTAGCGGGGCGACCTACAATGAGCAGTTCTTC. Translation gives CASSPSGATYNEQFF.

This clone was observed a few times. One end of the junction fails to match germline, which may point to a read error. The CDR3 nucleotides read TGTGCCTGGAGTGACATGGGGACAGAGAGGCCCAAGTATTTT. Translated, it gives CAWSDMGTERPKYF. The chain couples TRBV30 to TRBJ2-2, with 7 bases that match TRBD1. Germline V gene data show CDR1 as GTSNPN and CDR2 as SVGIG (reference sequence). This CDR3 has 14 residues. The complete variable domain, with remaining parts taken from reference TRBV30 and TRBJ2-2, reads SQTIHQWPATLVQPVGSPLSLECTVEGTSNPNLYWYRQAAGRGLQLLFYSVGIGQISSEVPQNLSASRPQDRQFILSSKKLLLSDSGFYLCAWSDMGTERPKYFGEGSRLTVL.

J is TRBJ2-6 and V is TRBV2; D gene uncertain. The CDR3 is made up of 15 amino acids. Trimming removed 3 bases from V and 4 bases from J, with 10 bases in between. Looked up from germline, CDR1 is SNHLY and CDR2 is FYNNEI. For the CDR3, the DNA is TGTGCCAGCAGTGACGGCACTCTCGGGGCCAACGTCCTGACTTTC. Its protein product is CASSDGTLGANVLTF.

V usage is TRBV29-1 and J usage is TRBJ1-2; D possibly corresponds to TRBD1 (6 bases). This CDR3 has 12 residues. In germline, CDR1 is SQVTM, CDR2 ANQGSEA. V gave up 6 bases and J gave up 6 bases, with 14 bases separating them. The CDR3 DNA is TGCAGCGTCGAGGACAGTGCGAATGGCTACACCTTC. Protein product: CSVEDSANGYTF.

This rearrangement joins TRBV30 to TRBJ2-3, with D possibly being TRBD2 (5 bases). The germline gives CDR1 GTSNPN, CDR2 SVGIG (reference sequence). With 2 bases removed from V and 3 bases from J, the gap between germline ends came to 6 bases. This CDR3 has 12 amino acids. DNA for the CDR3: TGTGCCTGGAGTCGAGGGACAGATACGCAGTATTTT. This gives the protein CAWSRGTDTQYF.

This clone was picked up one time. V is TRBV30 and J is TRBJ2-3; TRBD1 matches at 8 bases. Germline CDR1 reads GTSNPN; CDR2 reads SVGIG (reference sequence). This CDR3 is 15 amino acids long. Losses at the gene ends were 4 bases for V and 2 bases for J; bases not matched to a gene: 8. The CDR3 loop reads CAWTRQGSLTDTQYF. Written as DNA, the CDR3 is TGTGCCTGGACCAGACAGGGGAGTCTCACAGATACGCAGTATTTT.

This clone was detected only a few times. V usage is TRBV27 and J usage is TRBJ2-3; D possibly uses TRBD1 or TRBD2 (6 bases each). The ends were cut back, 8 bases at V and 1 base at J, with 22 bases in the middle. Germline V gene data show CDR1 as MNHEY and CDR2 as SMNVEV (reference sequence). The CDR3 length is 17 residues. CDR3 sequence reads: CASGTLLGGLGTDTQYF. In nucleotides, the CDR3 is TGTGCCAGCGGGACCCTTCTAGGGGGACTGGGCACAGATACGCAGTATTTT.